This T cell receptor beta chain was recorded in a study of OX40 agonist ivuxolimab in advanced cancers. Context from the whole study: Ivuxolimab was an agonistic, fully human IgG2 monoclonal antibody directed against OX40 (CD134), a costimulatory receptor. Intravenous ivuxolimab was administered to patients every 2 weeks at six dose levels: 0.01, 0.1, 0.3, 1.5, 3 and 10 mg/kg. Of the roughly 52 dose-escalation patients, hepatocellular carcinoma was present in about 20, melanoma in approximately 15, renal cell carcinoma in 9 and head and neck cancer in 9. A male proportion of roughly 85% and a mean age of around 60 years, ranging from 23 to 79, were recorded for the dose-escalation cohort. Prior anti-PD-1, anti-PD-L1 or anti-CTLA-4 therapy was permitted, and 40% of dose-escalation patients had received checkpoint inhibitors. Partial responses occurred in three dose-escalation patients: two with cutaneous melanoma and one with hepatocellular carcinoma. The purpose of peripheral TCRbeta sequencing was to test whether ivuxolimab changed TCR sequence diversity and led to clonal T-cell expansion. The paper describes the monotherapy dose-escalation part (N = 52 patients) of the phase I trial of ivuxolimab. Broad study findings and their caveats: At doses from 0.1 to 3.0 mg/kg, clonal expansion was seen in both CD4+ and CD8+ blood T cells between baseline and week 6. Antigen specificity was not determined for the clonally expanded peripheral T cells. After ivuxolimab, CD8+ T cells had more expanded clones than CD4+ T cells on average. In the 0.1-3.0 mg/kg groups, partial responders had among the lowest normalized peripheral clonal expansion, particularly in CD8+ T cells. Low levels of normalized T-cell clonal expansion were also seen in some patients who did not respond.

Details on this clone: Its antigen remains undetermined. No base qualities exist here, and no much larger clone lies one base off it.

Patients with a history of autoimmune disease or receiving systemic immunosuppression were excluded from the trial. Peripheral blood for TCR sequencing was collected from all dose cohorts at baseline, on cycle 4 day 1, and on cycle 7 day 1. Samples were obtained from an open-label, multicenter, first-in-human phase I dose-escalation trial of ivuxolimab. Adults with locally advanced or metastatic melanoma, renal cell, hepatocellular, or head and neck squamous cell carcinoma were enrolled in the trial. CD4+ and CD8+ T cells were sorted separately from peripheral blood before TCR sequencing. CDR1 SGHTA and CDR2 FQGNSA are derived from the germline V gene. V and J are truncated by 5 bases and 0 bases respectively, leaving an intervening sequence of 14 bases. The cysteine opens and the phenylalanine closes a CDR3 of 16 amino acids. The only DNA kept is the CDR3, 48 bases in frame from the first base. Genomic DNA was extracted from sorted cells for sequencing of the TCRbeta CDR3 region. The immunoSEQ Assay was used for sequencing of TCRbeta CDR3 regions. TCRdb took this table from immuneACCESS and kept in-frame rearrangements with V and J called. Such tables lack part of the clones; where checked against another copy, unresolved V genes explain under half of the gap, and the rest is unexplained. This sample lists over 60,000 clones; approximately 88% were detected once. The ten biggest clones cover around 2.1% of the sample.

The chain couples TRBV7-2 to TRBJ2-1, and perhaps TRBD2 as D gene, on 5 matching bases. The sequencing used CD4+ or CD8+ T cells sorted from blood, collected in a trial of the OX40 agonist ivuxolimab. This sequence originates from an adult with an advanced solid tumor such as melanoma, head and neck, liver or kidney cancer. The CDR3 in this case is CASSPGFRASYNEQFF. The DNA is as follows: TGTGCCAGCAGCCCGGGATTTCGGGCCTCCTACAATGAGCAGTTCTTC.